These 20 T cell receptor beta chains originate from one sample sequenced in a study of blood T cell repertoires in COVID-19. Clones were read by immunoSEQ multiplex PCR, and TCRdb kept only the in-frame ones, dropping some. The table includes under 85,000 clones, around 80% detected once. What was sequenced was peripheral blood. The origin of the receptors is a woman at least 80 years old with active or convalescent COVID-19.

This clone was picked up a small number of times. The chain joins TRBV27 to TRBJ1-2; D might be TRBD1 (6 bases). The CDR3 length is 15 residues. The germline CDR1 and CDR2 sequences are MNHEY and SMNVEV (reference sequence). V gave up 5 bases and J gave up 4 bases, with 17 bases separating them. This chain's CDR3 is CASSRTGFAGYGYTF. In nucleotides, the CDR3 is TGTGCCAGCAGTAGAACAGGGTTTGCGGGCTATGGCTACACCTTC.

The J gene is TRBJ1-1, the V gene TRBV6-2 or TRBV6-3, with 8 bases matching TRBD1. Germline V CDR1 and CDR2: MNHEY, SVGEGT. V lost 2 bases to trimming and J lost 0 bases; unmatched junction nucleotides: 5. The CDR3 has 16 amino acids. CDR3 amino acids: CASSYPGQALNTEAFF. The DNA for the CDR3 is TGTGCCAGCAGTTACCCGGGACAGGCCTTGAACACTGAAGCTTTCTTT.

The chain combines TRBV5-1 with TRBJ1-4; possibly TRBD1 for D (5 bases). V was shortened by 0 bases and J by 3 bases, with 9 bases between the two germline ends. CDR3 length equals 15 residues. Germline V gene sequence: CDR1 SGHRS, CDR2 YFSETQ. Here the CDR3 reads CASSLVAGSNEKLFF. DNA of the CDR3: TGCGCCAGCAGCTTGGTGGCAGGGTCTAATGAAAAACTGTTTTTT.

This chain links TRBV7-3 with TRBJ2-1; tentative D call: TRBD2 (9 bases). The V and J ends lost 4 bases and 8 bases respectively, with 18 bases between them. Per the germline V gene, CDR1 is SGHTA and CDR2 is FQGTGA. CDR3 length: 15 amino acids. The CDR3 bases are TGTGCCAGCAGCTCGGGACTAGCAGGGGGCTATGAGCAGTTCTTC. Translated: CASSSGLAGGYEQFF.

The chain couples TRBV5-6 to TRBJ2-2; TRBD1 agrees at 9 bases. The CDR3 runs 16 residues. The ends lost 4 bases at V and 6 bases at J; junction bases unmatched: 10. Germline V gives CDR1 SGHDT, CDR2 YYEEEE. The CDR3 DNA follows: TGTGCCAGCAGCCGCGGGACAGGGAGTATTTCCGGGGAGCTGTTTTTT. Protein: CASSRGTGSISGELFF.

V gene TRBV7-8 combines with J gene TRBJ1-2; possible D gene TRBD1, 5 bases. Per the germline V gene, CDR1 is SGHVS and CDR2 is FQNEAQ. This CDR3 is built from 16 residues. The V and J ends lost 6 bases and 6 bases respectively, with 23 bases between them. The CDR3: CASSGAYKSGRDGYTF. The CDR3 DNA reads TGTGCCAGCAGTGGAGCCTATAAAAGTGGCAGGGATGGCTACACCTTC.

The V gene is TRBV7-2, the J gene TRBJ1-6, with TRBD1 matching over 8 bases. CDR1 SGHTA and CDR2 FQGNSA come from the germline V gene. Unmatched junction bases numbered 9, after V lost 5 bases and J lost 9 bases. The CDR3 loop spans 15 amino acids. For the CDR3, the DNA is TGTGCCAGCAGCCCTAAGACAGGGGCGAGTTCACCCCTCCACTTT. It is translated as CASSPKTGASSPLHF.

This clone has more than one count but fewer than ten. The rearrangement joins TRBV12-5 to TRBJ2-7, with D tentatively TRBD1 (5 bases). The V gene lost 5 bases and the J gene lost 2 bases, with 22 bases spanning the gap. The CDR3 spans 17 residues. The germline V gene has CDR1 LGHNT and CDR2 FRNRAP. CDR3 DNA: TGTGCTAGTGGTGATCCTCGAGACAGCCCAAATACCTACGAGCAGTACTTC. This codes for CASGDPRDSPNTYEQYF.

The chain combines TRBV6-5 with TRBJ1-2; possibly TRBD1 for D (6 bases). The ends were cut back, 5 bases at V and 0 bases at J, with 10 bases in the middle. Germline V gene data show CDR1 as MNHEY and CDR2 as SVGAGI. The CDR3 sequence is 14 residues long. For the CDR3, the DNA is TGTGCCAGCAGTCGGACAGTTTCTAACTATGGCTACACCTTC. Its translation is CASSRTVSNYGYTF.

The rearrangement joins TRBV24-1 to TRBJ1-2; a possible D gene is TRBD1 (6 bases). Per the germline V gene, CDR1 is KGHDR and CDR2 is SFDVKD. V lost 3 bases, J lost 4 bases, and 11 bases lay in between. The CDR3 length is 14 residues. CDR3 bases: TGTGCCACCAGTGATGGCCGGGACATCTATGGCTACACCTTC. It is translated as CATSDGRDIYGYTF.

This sequence joins TRBV5-1 and TRBJ2-3; 12 bases agree with TRBD2. The CDR3 runs to 18 residues. Germline assignment: CDR1 SGHRS and CDR2 YFSETQ. V was pared by 0 bases and J by 3 bases, with 8 bases of the junction left unmatched. CDR3 DNA: TGCGCCAGCAGCTTGGTGGGCGCTAGCGGGGGGGAGACAGATACGCAGTATTTT. Amino acid sequence: CASSLVGASGGETDTQYF.

The CDR3 sequence is CASSATGTDTYEQYF. The CDR3 DNA sequence: TGTGCCAGCAGCGCGACCGGGACAGACACCTACGAGCAGTACTTC. This rearrangement joins TRBV9 to TRBJ2-7; 7 bases agree with TRBD1. This CDR3 is built from 15 residues. Germline CDR1 SGDLS, CDR2 YYNGEE. With V trimmed by 3 bases and J by 2 bases, 8 bases remained unmatched.

This sequence joins TRBV4-1 and TRBJ2-1, with D hard to call. The CDR3 runs to 13 residues. V was pared by 3 bases and J by 6 bases, with 9 bases between. The germline CDR1 and CDR2 sequences are MGHRA and YSYEKL. The CDR3 loop reads CASSQASFNEQFF. For the CDR3, the DNA is TGCGCCAGCAGCCAGGCCAGTTTCAATGAGCAGTTCTTC.

The rearrangement joins TRBV4-3 to TRBJ1-4; the D gene is possibly TRBD1 (5 bases). The ends were cut back, 2 bases at V and 3 bases at J, with 13 bases in the middle. CDR3 length: 16 amino acids. Per the germline V gene, CDR1 is LGHNA and CDR2 is YSLEER. The CDR3 loop is CASSQLGGAPNEKLFF. For the CDR3, the DNA is TGCGCCAGCAGCCAATTGGGAGGGGCTCCTAATGAAAAACTGTTTTTT.

In this sample, this clone turned up once. V is TRBV7-9 and J is TRBJ2-1; D gene uncertain. Germline loops: CDR1 SEHNR, CDR2 FQNEAQ (reference sequence). This CDR3 has 15 residues. V lost 2 bases, J lost 8 bases, and 16 bases lay in between. Written as DNA, the CDR3 is TGTGCCAGCAGCTTACTGGGCCAGGTAACTCATGAGCAGTTCTTC. It is translated as CASSLLGQVTHEQFF.

This chain connects TRBV6-8 to TRBJ1-5; tentatively, D is TRBD1 (5 bases). The V gene's germline CDR1 is MNHGY and CDR2 SAAAGT. Trimming cost V 9 bases and J 5 bases, with 11 bases left between them. The CDR3 sequence is 12 residues long. The CDR3 DNA follows: TGTGCCAGGGACATACTCCATCAGCCCCAGCATTTT. Translated, it gives CARDILHQPQHF.

The chain couples TRBV2 to TRBJ1-2; 7 bases map to TRBD1. Germline V gives CDR1 SNHLY, CDR2 FYNNEI. The CDR3 runs to 11 residues. V was clipped by 6 bases and J by 6 bases; unmatched bases: 1. The CDR3 loop is CASRTGNGYTF. CDR3 bases: TGTGCCAGCAGGACAGGGAATGGCTACACCTTC.

V usage is TRBV4-1 and J usage is TRBJ2-1, with 9 bases lining up with TRBD2. CDR1 MGHRA and CDR2 YSYEKL come from the germline V gene. V was clipped by 4 bases and J by 3 bases; unmatched bases: 4. The CDR3 sequence is 15 residues long. Written as DNA, the CDR3 is TGCGCCAGCAGCCTCGCGGGGGGGCGCTACAATGAGCAGTTCTTC. It codes for CASSLAGGRYNEQFF.

This sequence joins TRBV6-1 and TRBJ1-2, with 7 bases matching TRBD1. The V segment lost 2 bases and the J segment 2 bases; nucleotides outside the gene matches: 8. This CDR3 comprises 16 residues. Germline V gene sequence: CDR1 MNHNS, CDR2 SASEGT. The CDR3 sequence is CASSELWTGLNYGYTF. CDR3 sequence (DNA): TGTGCCAGCAGTGAACTGTGGACAGGTTTGAACTATGGCTACACCTTC.

This rearrangement joins TRBV7-2 to TRBJ2-5, with a weak D call TRBD2 (7 bases). This CDR3 has 16 residues. V lost 3 bases and J 4 bases, leaving 18 bases between the germline ends. Per germline, CDR1 SGHTA and CDR2 FQGNSA. CDR3 DNA sequence: TGTGCCAGCAGCTTGCGAGGGGGGGGGCTAGGAGAGACCCAGTACTTC. The encoded protein is CASSLRGGGLGETQYF.